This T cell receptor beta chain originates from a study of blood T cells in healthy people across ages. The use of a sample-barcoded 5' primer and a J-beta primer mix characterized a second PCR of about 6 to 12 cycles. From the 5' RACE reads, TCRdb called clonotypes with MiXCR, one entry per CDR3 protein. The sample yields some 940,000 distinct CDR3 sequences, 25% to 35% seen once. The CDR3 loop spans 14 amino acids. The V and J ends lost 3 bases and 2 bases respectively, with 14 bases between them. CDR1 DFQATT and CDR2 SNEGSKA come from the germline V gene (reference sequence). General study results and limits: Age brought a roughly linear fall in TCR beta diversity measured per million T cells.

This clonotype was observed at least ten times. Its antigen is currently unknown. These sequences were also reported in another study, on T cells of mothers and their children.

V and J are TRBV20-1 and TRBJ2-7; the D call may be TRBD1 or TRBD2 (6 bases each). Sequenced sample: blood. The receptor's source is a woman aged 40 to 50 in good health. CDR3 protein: CSASEPGAAYEQYF. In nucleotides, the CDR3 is TGCAGTGCTAGCGAGCCGGGGGCCGCCTACGAGCAGTACTTC.